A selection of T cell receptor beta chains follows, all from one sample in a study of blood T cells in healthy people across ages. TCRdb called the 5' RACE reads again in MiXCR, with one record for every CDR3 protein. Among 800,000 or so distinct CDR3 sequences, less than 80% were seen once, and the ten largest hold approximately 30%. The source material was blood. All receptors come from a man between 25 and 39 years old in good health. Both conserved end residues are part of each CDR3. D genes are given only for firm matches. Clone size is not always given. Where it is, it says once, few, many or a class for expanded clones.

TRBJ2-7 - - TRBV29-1 CSVEGTGPGSAHEQYF TGCAGCGTTGAGGGAACAGGCCCAGGGTCGGCCCACGAGCAGTACTTC
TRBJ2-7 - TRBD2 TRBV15 CATSRGLAFSYEQYF TGTGCCACCAGCAGAGGACTAGCATTTAGCTACGAGCAGTACTTC
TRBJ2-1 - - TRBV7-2 CASSLEVASYNEQFF TGTGCCAGCAGCTTAGAGGTAGCTTCCTACAATGAGCAGTTCTTC
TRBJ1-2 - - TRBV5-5 CASSLVQLYTF TGTGCCAGCAGCTTGGTCCAGCTCTACACCTTC
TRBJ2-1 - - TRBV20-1 CSAGEGRGRSSYNEQFF TGCAGTGCTGGTGAGGGGCGGGGGCGGAGCTCCTACAATGAGCAGTTCTTC
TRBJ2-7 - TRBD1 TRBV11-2 CASSFTRGGTGEYEQYF TGTGCCAGCAGCTTCACCCGGGGAGGGACAGGGGAATACGAGCAGTACTTC
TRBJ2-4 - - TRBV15 CATSRDGENIQYF TGTGCCACCAGCAGGGACGGAGAAAACATTCAGTACTTC
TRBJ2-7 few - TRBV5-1 CASIPLRKFPRGPSSEQYF TGCGCCAGCATTCCTCTCCGAAAATTCCCCAGGGGCCCTAGCTCCGAGCAGTACTTC
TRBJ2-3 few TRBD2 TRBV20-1 CSALLAGVGDTQYF TGCAGTGCACTACTTGCGGGAGTAGGAGATACGCAGTATTTT
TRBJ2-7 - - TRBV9 CASSVAFGDSYEQYF TGTGCCAGCAGCGTAGCTTTCGGTGACTCATACGAGCAGTACTTC
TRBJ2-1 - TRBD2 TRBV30 CAWTLGAGGNEQFF TGTGCCTGGACCCTGGGGGCGGGGGGCAATGAGCAGTTCTTC
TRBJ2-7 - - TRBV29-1 CSPPKKHYEQYF TGCAGCCCACCGAAAAAACACTACGAGCAGTACTTC
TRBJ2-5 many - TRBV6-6 CASSYSREQYQETQYF TGTGCCAGCAGTTACTCGAGGGAACAGTACCAAGAGACCCAGTACTTC
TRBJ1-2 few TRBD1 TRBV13 CASSGGQVALYRLDYGYTF TGTGCCAGCAGCGGGGGACAGGTTGCCCTCTACCGGTTGGACTATGGCTACACCTTC
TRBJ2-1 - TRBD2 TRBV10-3 CAISKGLDNEQFF TGTGCCATCAGCAAGGGACTAGACAATGAGCAGTTCTTC
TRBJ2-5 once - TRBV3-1 CASSQTSLLETQYF TGTGCCTCCTCTCAGACTAGTCTCTTGGAGACCCAGTACTTC
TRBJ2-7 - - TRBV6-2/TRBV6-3 CAGYGGSSYEQYF TGTGCCGGCTACGGGGGAAGCTCCTACGAGCAGTACTTC
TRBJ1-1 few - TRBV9 CASSGFQKGTEAFF TGTGCCAGCAGTGGGTTTCAGAAGGGCACTGAAGCTTTCTTT
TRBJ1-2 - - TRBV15 CATSRERGESYGYTF TGTGCCACCAGCAGAGAACGGGGGGAAAGCTATGGCTACACCTTC
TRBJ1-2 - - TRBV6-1 CASSEGREWDGYTF TGTGCCAGCAGTGAAGGCAGGGAATGGGATGGCTACACCTTC
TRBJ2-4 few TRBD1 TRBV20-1 CSVLTGGAGKNIQYF TGCAGTGTTTTGACAGGGGGCGCGGGCAAAAACATTCAGTACTTC
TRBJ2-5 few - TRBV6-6 CASSATGAGGETQYF TGTGCCAGCAGCGCGACAGGTGCAGGTGGAGAGACCCAGTACTTC
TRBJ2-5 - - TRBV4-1 CASSQEREGTLQETQYF TGCGCCAGCAGCCAAGAGAGAGAGGGAACACTTCAAGAGACCCAGTACTTC
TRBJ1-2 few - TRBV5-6 CASSLDRPNYGYTF TGTGCCAGCAGCTTGGACAGGCCTAACTATGGCTACACCTTC
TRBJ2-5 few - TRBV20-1 CSAREARGYQETQYF TGCAGTGCTAGAGAGGCTAGGGGGTACCAAGAGACCCAGTACTTC
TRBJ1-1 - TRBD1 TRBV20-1 CSAPQGGWLRTEAFF TGCAGTGCTCCGCAAGGGGGCTGGCTAAGGACTGAAGCTTTCTTT
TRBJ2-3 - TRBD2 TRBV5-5 CASSLEGLAGGDTQYF TGTGCCAGCAGCTTGGAGGGACTAGCGGGCGGAGATACGCAGTATTTT
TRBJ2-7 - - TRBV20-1 CSARDRGRSYEQYF TGCAGTGCTAGGGACAGAGGACGGTCCTACGAGCAGTACTTC
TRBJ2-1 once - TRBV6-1 CAAERVYNEQFF TGTGCCGCAGAAAGGGTCTACAATGAGCAGTTCTTC
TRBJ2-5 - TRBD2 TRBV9 CASSVGGGGAKTQYF TGTGCCAGCAGCGTAGGAGGCGGGGGGGCGAAGACCCAGTACTTC
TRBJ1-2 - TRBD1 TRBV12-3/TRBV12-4 CASNMDRVNYGYTF TGTGCCAGCAACATGGACAGGGTAAACTATGGCTACACCTTC
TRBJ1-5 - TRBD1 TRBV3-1 CASSQDGVTGDQPQHF TGTGCCAGCAGCCAAGATGGGGTGACAGGGGATCAGCCCCAGCATTTT
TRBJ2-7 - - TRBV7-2 CASSLGSRQGAYEQYF TGTGCCAGCAGCTTAGGGTCACGGCAGGGTGCCTACGAGCAGTACTTC
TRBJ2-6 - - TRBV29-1 CSVGDPSSGANVLTF TGCAGCGTTGGCGACCCTTCCTCTGGGGCCAACGTCCTGACTTTC
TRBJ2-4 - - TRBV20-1 CSARGGGDRGRLNIQYF TGCAGTGCTAGAGGAGGCGGGGATAGGGGGCGGTTGAACATTCAGTACTTC